What follows describes a single T cell receptor (beta chain). The antigen is unknown. CDR1 MGHRA and CDR2 YSYEKL come from the germline V gene. The CDR3 consists of 15 residues. This specimen comes from a study of cytomegalovirus exposure and HLA in healthy donors. Study-wide results and caveats: The authors enumerated 150 to 200 TCR beta chains as linked to cytomegalovirus. Most TCR beta V segments were productive about 90% or about 30% of the time in an earlier analysis.

The PCR made use of 60 Vbeta and 13 Jbeta primers. The table came from immunoSEQ multiplex PCR; TCRdb's copy has only in-frame clones and leaves some out. The table includes approximately 100,000 clones, 74% detected once. This clonotype originated in a male donor in good health and CMV-seronegative. The chain uses TRBV4-1 and TRBJ2-5; D is unclear. The end of the DNA aligns better with TRBJ2-7, so the J call may be wrong. Material: PBMCs. CDR3 in DNA: TGCGCCAGCAGCCAAGCGCACTTCTCCTCCTACGAGCAGTACTTC. Protein product: CASSQAHFSSYEQYF.